This T cell receptor (beta chain) stems from a study of response to subunit inactivated influenza vaccine. From the RT-PCR reads, TCRdb called clonotypes with MiXCR, one entry per CDR3 protein. The sample includes approximately 500,000 distinct CDR3 sequences, over 10% of them seen just once. From germline, CDR1 is MNHEY and CDR2 SVGAGI. V lost 7 bases and J 6 bases, leaving 8 bases between the germline ends. CDR3 length equals 11 residues. A remark on this clonotype: Its cognate antigen is unknown.

Findings of the study overall: It was the authors' suggestion that each seasonal influenza vaccination recruits few new T cells.

Here the sequenced sample was PBMCs from blood, taken roughly 6 weeks after vaccination. The rearrangement links TRBV6-5 to TRBJ2-3, with no clear D. The TCR sequence derives from a man aged 50 to 59 who received an inactivated influenza vaccine. The CDR3, as DNA: TGTGCCAGCACCCACGGCGATACGCAGTATTTT. Encoded protein: CASTHGDTQYF.